This passage covers 28 T cell receptor beta chains from one sample sequenced in a study of cytomegalovirus exposure and HLA in healthy donors. The PCR had 60 Vbeta and 13 Jbeta primers. The method was immunoSEQ multiplex PCR; TCRdb's version includes in-frame clones alone and lacks a portion of them. The sample lists some 150,000 clones, roughly four fifths occurring once. The sample taken for sequencing was PBMCs. These receptors all come from a woman aged 45-65 years in good health and CMV-seronegative.

This chain links TRBV19 with TRBJ2-1; D may be TRBD2 (6 bases). V was shortened by 5 bases and J by 6 bases, with 14 bases between the two germline ends. Germline V gene lookup returns CDR1 LNHDA and CDR2 SQIVND (reference sequence). The CDR3 spans 14 residues. The CDR3 DNA follows: TGTGCCAGTAGTCTCCGACTAGATTTCAATGAGCAGTTCTTC. It codes for CASSLRLDFNEQFF.

V gene TRBV18 combines with J gene TRBJ1-1; no definite D call. Per germline, CDR1 KGHSH and CDR2 LQKENI. This CDR3 has 12 residues. The V end lost 2 bases, the J end lost 3 bases, and 4 bases lay between the germline ends. The CDR3 DNA sequence: TGTGCCAGCTCACCAAGAGACACTGAAGCTTTCTTT. Its translation is CASSPRDTEAFF.

The chain links TRBV29-1 to TRBJ2-7; 7 nucleotides agree with TRBD2. The CDR3 has 13 residues. CDR1 SQVTM and CDR2 ANQGSEA come from the germline V gene. The V and J ends lost 0 bases and 7 bases, in that order; junction bases with no gene match: 6. CDR3 loop: CSVEEAGGVEQYF. The CDR3 nucleotides are TGCAGCGTTGAAGAGGCTGGGGGGGTTGAGCAGTACTTC.

The rearrangement links TRBV6-1 to TRBJ2-1, with 10 bases that match TRBD2. V gave up 6 bases and J gave up 9 bases; unmatched junction bases: 8. In germline, CDR1 is MNHNS, CDR2 SASEGT. The CDR3 sequence is 14 residues long. CDR3 in amino acids: CASRAAGGWAEQFF. The CDR3 bases are TGTGCCAGCAGGGCAGCGGGAGGGTGGGCTGAGCAGTTCTTC.

CDR3 coding DNA: TGTGCCAGCAGCTTAGTGGAGAATCAGCCCCAGCATTTT. Protein sequence: CASSLVENQPQHF. The chain couples TRBV11-2 to TRBJ1-5; D is uncertain. Trimming removed 1 base from V and 4 bases from J, with 5 bases in between. The CDR3 is 13 residues long. Germline V CDR1 and CDR2: SGHAT, FQNNGV. Together with reference TRBV11-2 and TRBJ1-5, the CDR3 gives the full variable domain: EAGVAQSPRYKIIEKRQSVAFWCNPISGHATLYWYQQILGQGPKLLIQFQNNGVVDDSQLPKDRFSAERLKGVDSTLKIQPAKLEDSAVYLCASSLVENQPQHFGDGTRLSIL.

The chain carries TRBV7-9 and TRBJ2-7; TRBD2 matches 8 bases. This CDR3 has 15 residues. V dropped 2 bases and J dropped 5; count of bases not matched to a gene: 8. Germline values: CDR1 SEHNR, CDR2 FQNEAQ (reference sequence). CDR3 region: CASSLNGRARDEQYF. CDR3 DNA: TGTGCCAGCAGCTTAAACGGGAGGGCCCGGGACGAGCAGTACTTC.

This sequence joins TRBV18 and TRBJ2-7, with D possibly TRBD1 on 6 matching bases. This CDR3 has 15 amino acids. Germline V gene data show CDR1 as KGHSH and CDR2 as LQKENI. V lost 3 bases to trimming and J lost 2 bases, with 14 bases between them. The CDR3 loop reads CASSPPGASTYEQYF. The CDR3 bases are TGTGCCAGCTCACCTCCAGGGGCTTCAACCTACGAGCAGTACTTC.

The chain couples TRBV2 to TRBJ2-4; tentatively, D is TRBD1 (6 bases). Germline V CDR1 and CDR2: SNHLY, FYNNEI. This CDR3 is 16 amino acids long. Trimming cost V 4 bases and J 0 bases, with 13 bases left between them. The CDR3: CASSGGHSLAKNIQYF. CDR3 in DNA: TGTGCCAGCAGTGGGGGACATAGCCTAGCCAAAAACATTCAGTACTTC.

This clone has a handful of counts. The chain employs TRBV13 and TRBJ2-7; TRBD1 matches 8 bases. Germline loops: CDR1 PRHDT, CDR2 FYEKMQ (reference sequence). There are 18 residues in the CDR3. After removal of 5 bases from V and 1 base from J, the junction contained 16 bases not matched to a gene. CDR3 region: CASSQTIGSGTGSYEQYF. The DNA for the CDR3 is TGTGCCAGCAGCCAGACAATAGGCTCCGGGACAGGATCCTACGAGCAGTACTTC.

The rearrangement links TRBV7-8 to TRBJ1-3; D gene uncertain. The CDR3 runs to 16 residues. V gave up 5 bases and J gave up 2 bases, with 16 bases separating them. The V gene's germline CDR1 is SGHVS and CDR2 FQNEAQ. In nucleotides, the CDR3 is TGTGCCAGCAGCCCCCTGTCAGTCAATCCTGGAAACACCATATATTTT. This encodes CASSPLSVNPGNTIYF.

This chain uses TRBV9 with TRBJ2-5; 12 bases map to TRBD2. With the DNA end fitting TRBJ2-7 better, the J assignment may be wrong. CDR1 and CDR2 (germline): SGDLS, YYNGEE. The CDR3 spans 16 residues. In nucleotides, the CDR3 is TGTGCCAGCAGCCACGGACTAGCGGGGTCCTCCTACGAGCAGTACTTC. It specifies CASSHGLAGSSYEQYF.

V is TRBV7-2 and J is TRBJ1-1; D might be TRBD1 (5 bases). V lost 4 bases to trimming and J lost 11 bases, with 11 bases between them. The CDR3 contains 11 residues. The germline V gene has CDR1 SGHTA and CDR2 FQGNSA. The CDR3 region is CASSSGLGAFF. The CDR3 bases are TGTGCCAGCAGCTCAGGGTTGGGCGCTTTCTTT.

This chain connects TRBV10-3 to TRBJ2-2; 9 nucleotides agree with TRBD2. This CDR3 contains 15 residues. V trimming: 5 bases; J trimming: 3 bases; junction bases outside the gene matches: 4. The germline V gene encodes CDR1 ENHRY and CDR2 SYGVKD. The CDR3, as DNA: TGTGCCATCAGTCTGGGACTAGCTGACACCGGGGAGCTGTTTTTT. This codes for CAISLGLADTGELFF.

The genes are TRBV5-1 and TRBJ2-1; unclear D gene. The germline gives CDR1 SGHRS, CDR2 YFSETQ. The length of the CDR3 is 16 residues. V lost 4 bases to trimming and J lost 0 bases, with 14 bases between them. The CDR3 here is CASSADRRSSYNEQFF. The CDR3 DNA is TGCGCCAGCAGCGCCGACCGTCGGAGCTCCTACAATGAGCAGTTCTTC.

The table lists this clone with a count of one. V and J are TRBV11-2 and TRBJ2-5; 9 bases are a match to TRBD2. The CDR3 covers 15 residues. Germline V gene lookup returns CDR1 SGHAT and CDR2 FQNNGV. Trimming cost V 1 base and J 5 bases; bases outside gene matches: 5. The CDR3 DNA reads TGTGCCAGCAGCTTAGTGGGGCGGGAGGGCGAGACCCAGTACTTC. This gives the protein CASSLVGREGETQYF.

This rearrangement joins TRBV6-5 to TRBJ2-3; no definite D call. The germline V gene encodes CDR1 MNHEY and CDR2 SVGAGI. CDR3 length: 12 amino acids. Trimming removed 4 bases at V and 6 bases at J, with 8 bases between. CDR3 coding DNA: TGTGCCAGCAGTTCCCCCACTGATACGCAGTATTTT. Translation: CASSSPTDTQYF.

The genes are TRBV21-1 and TRBJ1-1. TRBV21-1 counts as a pseudogene. The CDR3 has 14 amino acids. CDR3 protein: CASSKGGEGTEAFF. CDR3 sequence (DNA): TGTGCCAGCAGCAAGGGGGGGGAGGGCACTGAAGCTTTCTTT.

The chain couples TRBV7-9 to TRBJ2-7; D is perhaps TRBD2 (6 bases). The CDR3 length is 15 residues. CDR1 is SEHNR, CDR2 FQNEAQ, per germline (reference sequence). Trimming took 5 bases from V and 7 from J, leaving 21 bases between them. The CDR3 DNA reads as TGTGCCAGCAGCGGCGGGACTCGCCAAACGGGAGAGCAGTACTTC. Residues: CASSGGTRQTGEQYF.

V gene TRBV7-8 combines with J gene TRBJ2-7; 15 nucleotides match TRBD2. Trimming cost V 3 bases and J 5 bases; bases outside gene matches: 8. CDR3 length equals 17 residues. Germline values: CDR1 SGHVS, CDR2 FQNEAQ. The CDR3 protein is CASSFRTSGRARDEQYF. CDR3 coding DNA: TGTGCCAGCAGCTTCAGGACTAGCGGGAGGGCCAGGGACGAGCAGTACTTC. The entire variable domain, with the rest obtained from reference TRBV7-8 and TRBJ2-7, is as follows: GAGVSQSPRYKVAKRGQDVALRCDPISGHVSLFWYQQALGQGPEFLTYFQNEAQLDKSGLPSDRFFAERPEGSVSTLKIQRTQQEDSAVYLCASSFRTSGRARDEQYFGPGTRLTVT.

This clone was counted only a few times. The gene calls are TRBV13 and TRBJ1-1; D might be TRBD1 (5 bases). The CDR3 has 14 amino acids. The germline gives CDR1 PRHDT, CDR2 FYEKMQ (reference sequence). Trimming removed 3 bases from V and 7 bases from J, with 15 bases in between. For the CDR3, the DNA is TGTGCCAGCAGCTTGGCCCAGGGTACCCATGAAGCTTTCTTT. It yields the protein CASSLAQGTHEAFF.

The genes are TRBV13 and TRBJ2-3, with 9 bases that match TRBD2. Trimming cost V 2 bases and J 5 bases; bases outside gene matches: 11. The CDR3 consists of 17 residues. CDR1 is PRHDT and CDR2 is FYEKMQ in the germline V gene (reference sequence). The CDR3 DNA sequence: TGTGCCAGCAGCTTAAGGCTCGAGCGGGGGGCGGGAGATACGCAGTATTTT. Its translation is CASSLRLERGAGDTQYF.

The V and J genes are TRBV7-8 and TRBJ2-7; the D gene is possibly TRBD1 (5 bases). Trimming took 4 bases from V and 1 from J, leaving 17 bases between them. Germline V gives CDR1 SGHVS, CDR2 FQNEAQ. The CDR3 runs to 16 residues. CDR3 sequence reads: CASSWGRLGMSYEQYF. DNA for the CDR3: TGTGCCAGCAGCTGGGGCAGGCTGGGTATGTCCTACGAGCAGTACTTC.

CDR3 coding DNA: TGCGCCAGCAGCCAAGATGCAGGGGGCTACACCTTC. Protein: CASSQDAGGYTF. The chain recombines TRBV4-3 with TRBJ1-2, with D possibly TRBD1 on 5 matching bases. Germline CDR1 is LGHNA and CDR2 is YSLEER. The CDR3 is 12 residues long. V was pared by 0 bases and J by 8 bases, with 7 bases between.

CDR3: CASTGINEKLFF. DNA for the CDR3: TGTGCCTCTACAGGGATTAATGAAAAACTGTTTTTT. V usage is TRBV30 and J usage is TRBJ1-4; TRBD1 might be the D (6 bases). The CDR3 is 12 residues long. Germline V CDR1 and CDR2: GTSNPN, SVGIG (reference sequence). The V end lost 7 bases, the J end lost 4 bases, and 10 bases lay between the germline ends.

The chain is built from TRBV7-2 and TRBJ2-7; the D is unclear. The V gene lost 4 bases and the J gene lost 0 bases, with 13 bases spanning the gap. The CDR3 is 15 amino acids. The germline V gene encodes CDR1 SGHTA and CDR2 FQGNSA. The CDR3 is CASSWSSYSSYEQYF. The DNA of the CDR3 is TGTGCCAGCAGCTGGAGCAGCTATAGCTCCTACGAGCAGTACTTC. Variable domain in full (rest from reference TRBV7-2 and TRBJ2-7): GAGVSQSPSNKVTEKGKDVELRCDPISGHTALYWYRQSLGQGLEFLIYFQGNSAPDKSGLPSDRFSAERTGGSVSTLTIQRTQQEDSAVYLCASSWSSYSSYEQYFGPGTRLTVT.

The rearrangement links TRBV15 to TRBJ1-1; 7 positions agree with TRBD1. This CDR3 contains 14 residues. CDR1 LNHNV and CDR2 YYDKDF come from the germline V gene (reference sequence). Trimming at V came to 5 bases and at J to 5 bases, leaving 8 bases not matched to a gene. This CDR3 reads CATSRGQRRTEAFF. As DNA, the CDR3 is TGTGCCACCAGCCGGGGACAGAGAAGGACTGAAGCTTTCTTT.

This rearrangement joins TRBV2 to TRBJ1-1; 8 bases map to TRBD1. V shed 6 bases, J shed 2 bases, and the junction held 5 bases outside the gene matches. The germline CDR1 and CDR2 sequences are SNHLY and FYNNEI. This CDR3 region has 14 residues. Written as DNA, the CDR3 is TGTGCCAGCAGAGGGACAGGACCTAACACTGAAGCTTTCTTT. It encodes CASRGTGPNTEAFF.

V usage is TRBV19 and J usage is TRBJ1-5; D is unclear. The CDR3 consists of 15 residues. V was cut by 2 bases and J by 4 bases, with 12 bases left in between. Looked up from germline, CDR1 is LNHDA and CDR2 is SQIVND (reference sequence). The CDR3 nucleotides are TGTGCCAGTAGTATAAGTCAGGTCATAAATCAGCCCCAGCATTTT. Protein product: CASSISQVINQPQHF.